Detailed here is one T cell receptor (beta chain). Its antigen is not yet known. The record has no base qualities; no much larger clone is one base away. The data are from a study of blood T cell repertoires in COVID-19 (dated by TCRdb to 2020 to 2021). In terms of the full investigation: Samples from collaborators originated in the United States, Italy and Spain and spanned both the acute and convalescent phases of COVID-19. The repertoires were released in a freely available public database meant as a resource for research on the immune response to SARS-CoV-2. The dataset comprised deeply sampled blood TCRbeta repertoires from subjects exposed to, actively infected with, or recovered from COVID-19. The prospective study material was composed of cDNA or gDNA derived from T cells, B-cell-depleted T cells, or PBMCs. Where HLA class I and class II types were available, the types were taken from metadata supplied by the sample provider, not from assay-based typing. Samples came from the ongoing ImmuneRACE study (first 160 participants) plus 1,254 subjects from 6 global collaborators. The sample metadata nearly always contained a de-identified subject ID, COVID-19 status, age in years and sex.

TCRbeta CDR3 regions were amplified from genomic DNA by means of the immunoSEQ Assay, a bias-controlled multiplex PCR. In the authors' own workflow: The number of nucleated cells in each sample was estimated from the amplification of reference gene primers within the assay. To quantify the absolute abundance of each unique TCRbeta CDR3 rearrangement, sequence reads were collapsed and filtered. For each sample, productive Simpson clonality was calculated as the square root of Simpson's diversity index over productive rearrangements. TCRdb holds this immuneACCESS table with in-frame rearrangements only. Some clones are missing; in checked studies, unresolved V genes explain under half, and the rest has no known cause. The DNA gave D and trimming, while V, J and clone size come from that table. The sample table shows roughly 200,000 clones, and around four fifths are seen once. The top ten constitute 2.5% to 3% of the sample.

Collaborating institutions collected whole blood in K2EDTA tubes following their own protocols. For TCRbeta analysis, collaborators shipped samples in one of three forms: frozen whole blood, isolated PBMCs, or DNA extracted from either of those sample types. General conclusions and limits of the study: How much clinical and demographic metadata was included differed by source and by participant, and the metadata was provided uncurated.

The germline V gene gives CDR1 as MNHEY and CDR2 as SVGAGI. V gives up 1 base and J gives up 5 bases, and the segment between their germline ends measures 9 bases. The cysteine opens and the phenylalanine closes a CDR3 of 14 amino acids. The CDR3 DNA has 42 bases and is translated from base 1. The chain was built from TRBV6-5 and TRBJ1-5; no D gene is confidently identified. This receptor was obtained from a woman older than 75 with active or convalescent COVID-19. The specimen was peripheral blood. The DNA is TGTGCCAGCAGTTACTATAGCATAGATCAGCCCCAGCATTTT. It encodes CASSYYSIDQPQHF.